A single sample gave rise to the 21 T cell receptor beta chains below, sequenced in a study of T cell changes during pregnancy in multiple sclerosis. Sequenced by immunoSEQ multiplex PCR; TCRdb stores in-frame clones only, minus some. The repertoire holds approximately 100,000 clones, with about 89% as singletons. Material: peripheral blood, obtained after pregnancy. Receptors originate from a female donor with multiple sclerosis, enrolled in a pregnancy study.

The chain carries TRBV11-1 and TRBJ2-2, with 7 nucleotides matching TRBD1. Trimming cost V 5 bases and J 0 bases; bases outside gene matches: 6. Germline CDR1 is SGHAT and CDR2 is FQDESV (reference sequence). The CDR3 sequence is 16 residues long. CDR3 sequence reads: CASSLHRGSNTGELFF. The DNA for the CDR3 is TGTGCCAGCAGCCTACACAGGGGATCGAACACCGGGGAGCTGTTTTTT.

The gene calls are TRBV5-4 and TRBJ2-3; TRBD2 agrees at 7 bases. J gave up 6 bases and V 0 bases, and 10 bases lay outside the gene matches. The CDR3 covers 16 residues. The germline V gene encodes CDR1 SGHNT and CDR2 YYREEE (reference sequence). CDR3 bases: TGTGCCAGCAGCTTGGCCGGTGGCGGGGGTAGGGATACGCAGTATTTT. Translation: CASSLAGGGGRDTQYF. Together with reference TRBV5-4 and TRBJ2-3, the CDR3 gives the full variable domain: ETGVTQSPTHLIKTRGQQVTLRCSSQSGHNTVSWYQQALGQGPQFIFQYYREEENGRGNFPPRFSGLQFPNYSSELNVNALELDDSALYLCASSLAGGGGRDTQYFGPGTRLTVL.

The rearrangement joins TRBV6-1 to TRBJ1-2; TRBD1 matches at 7 bases. CDR1 and CDR2 from the germline V gene are MNHNS and SASEGT. This CDR3 contains 13 residues. The V and J ends lost 6 bases and 5 bases, in that order; junction bases with no gene match: 6. The CDR3 nucleotides read TGTGCCAGCAGGGGGGTACAGGGGTATGGCTACACCTTC. Translating gives CASRGVQGYGYTF.

This sequence joins TRBV7-3 and TRBJ1-1; D ambiguous. Germline V CDR1 and CDR2: SGHTA, FQGTGA. CDR3 size: 15 residues. V was pared by 0 bases and J by 2 bases, with 10 bases between. DNA of the CDR3: TGTGCCAGCAGCTTAACGGGCTTCACCAACACTGAAGCTTTCTTT. This encodes CASSLTGFTNTEAFF.

The V and J genes are TRBV5-4 and TRBJ2-7; D is unclear. The CDR3 contains 12 residues. V lost 0 bases and J 3 bases, leaving 4 bases between the germline ends. The germline V gene encodes CDR1 SGHNT and CDR2 YYREEE (reference sequence). CDR3 nucleotides: TGTGCCAGCAGCTTGGGTAACTACGAGCAGTACTTC. Protein: CASSLGNYEQYF.

V and J are TRBV7-2 and TRBJ1-1; no reliable D call. Trimming left V 5 bases short and J 10 bases short, with 20 bases between. Germline CDR1 is SGHTA and CDR2 is FQGNSA. CDR3 length: 14 amino acids. CDR3: CASSAIGGRTGAFF. The CDR3 nucleotides are TGTGCCAGCAGCGCTATCGGCGGGAGGACGGGAGCTTTCTTT.

This clone came up a few times. The rearrangement uses TRBV9 and TRBJ2-7, with 9 nucleotides matching TRBD1. The CDR3 is 16 amino acids. J lost 3 bases, V lost 0 bases, and 7 bases had no gene match. Per the germline V gene, CDR1 is SGDLS and CDR2 is YYNGEE. CDR3 amino acids: CASSVDPGTGNYEQYF. The CDR3 DNA reads TGTGCCAGCAGCGTAGATCCCGGGACAGGGAACTACGAGCAGTACTTC.

The V and J genes are TRBV19 and TRBJ1-2; 7 nucleotides agree with TRBD1. V lost 0 bases and J lost 3; bases outside the gene matches: 7. This CDR3 is 16 amino acids long. Per germline, CDR1 LNHDA and CDR2 SQIVND (reference sequence). CDR3 residues: CASSIDPGQNYYGYTF. CDR3 in DNA: TGTGCCAGTAGTATAGACCCGGGACAGAACTACTATGGCTACACCTTC.

The chain joins TRBV2 to TRBJ2-7; 8 bases agree with TRBD2. Trimming cost V 2 bases and J 4 bases; bases outside gene matches: 4. The CDR3 totals 14 residues. CDR1 SNHLY and CDR2 FYNNEI come from the germline V gene. CDR3 amino acids: CASSEWRGAYEQYF. The CDR3 DNA sequence: TGTGCCAGCAGTGAATGGCGGGGGGCGTACGAGCAGTACTTC.

The chain is built from TRBV5-6 and TRBJ1-2; 8 bases are shared with TRBD1. Per the germline V gene, CDR1 is SGHDT and CDR2 is YYEEEE. J lost 0 bases, V lost 4 bases, and 11 bases had no gene match. The CDR3 has 17 residues. The CDR3 sequence is CASSTPSGTGANYGYTF. The CDR3, as DNA: TGTGCCAGCAGCACCCCCTCTGGGACAGGAGCTAACTATGGCTACACCTTC.

The chain couples TRBV15 to TRBJ2-3; 11 bases line up with TRBD2. Losses at the gene ends were 0 bases for V and 2 bases for J; bases not matched to a gene: 4. The CDR3 is 17 amino acids. Germline V lookup: CDR1 LNHNV, CDR2 YYDKDF (reference sequence). In DNA form, the CDR3 reads TGTGCCACCAGCAGAGATCGACTAGCGGGGCACACAGATACGCAGTATTTT. It is translated as CATSRDRLAGHTDTQYF.

The chain uses TRBV7-2 and TRBJ1-2; no definite D call. The germline V and J ends were trimmed by 5 bases and 7 bases, with 11 bases remaining between them. CDR3 size: 12 residues. Germline loops: CDR1 SGHTA, CDR2 FQGNSA. As DNA, the CDR3 is TGTGCCAGCAGCCCCTTGGCGGGTGGCTACACCTTC. Amino acids: CASSPLAGGYTF.

In its sample, this clone was seen once. The chain uses TRBV7-9 and TRBJ1-4, with a tentative D call TRBD1 (5 bases). Per the germline V gene, CDR1 is SEHNR and CDR2 is FQNEAQ (reference sequence). V shed 7 bases and J shed 8 bases, with 23 bases lying between them. The CDR3 is made up of 16 amino acids. The CDR3 region has the DNA TGTGCCAGCACCGCCAGTGGGCAGGGACTCAGAGAAAAACTGTTTTTT. It translates to CASTASGQGLREKLFF.

The gene calls are TRBV6-4 and TRBJ1-2, with 8 bases matching TRBD1. CDR3 length: 15 residues. Unmatched junction bases numbered 11, after V lost 6 bases and J lost 5 bases. The germline V gene encodes CDR1 MRHNA and CDR2 SNTAGT. This CDR3 reads CASREQGGPAYGYTF. The DNA of the CDR3 is TGTGCCAGCAGGGAACAGGGGGGCCCGGCTTATGGCTACACCTTC.

The chain combines TRBV10-3 with TRBJ2-6; D gene uncertain. The CDR3 is made up of 16 amino acids. Trimming shortened V by 0 bases and J by 4 bases, and 10 bases separated the two germline ends. From germline, CDR1 is ENHRY and CDR2 SYGVKD. The CDR3 nucleotides are TGTGCCATCAGTGAGTCGAGGTGGAACGGGGCCAACGTCCTGACTTTC. Its translation: CAISESRWNGANVLTF.

V and J are TRBV6-6 and TRBJ2-7; a possible D gene is TRBD1 (5 bases). V was pared by 5 bases and J by 0 bases, with 11 bases between. Germline CDR1 is MNHNY and CDR2 is SVGAGI (reference sequence). The CDR3 is made up of 14 amino acids. The DNA of the CDR3 is TGTGCCAGCAGTCCAGGGCCCCGCTCCTACGAGCAGTACTTC. Protein: CASSPGPRSYEQYF.

The chain couples TRBV6-5 to TRBJ2-4; maybe TRBD2 (5 bases). V was cut by 6 bases and J by 0 bases, with 12 bases left in between. The CDR3 is made up of 15 amino acids. The germline gives CDR1 MNHEY, CDR2 SVGAGI. In DNA form, the CDR3 reads TGTGCCAGCAGCCCGACACGGGGAGCCAAAAACATTCAGTACTTC. Translating it yields CASSPTRGAKNIQYF.

The chain recombines TRBV5-6 with TRBJ2-1, with a weak D call TRBD2 (6 bases). From germline, CDR1 is SGHDT and CDR2 YYEEEE. The CDR3 spans 15 residues. With 1 base removed from V and 4 bases from J, the gap between germline ends came to 12 bases. The CDR3 region is CASSLPGRIYNEQFF. CDR3 nucleotides: TGTGCCAGCAGCTTGCCGGGGAGGATATACAATGAGCAGTTCTTC. Variable domain in full (rest from reference TRBV5-6 and TRBJ2-1): DAGVTQSPTHLIKTRGQQVTLRCSPKSGHDTVSWYQQALGQGPQFIFQYYEEEERQRGNFPDRFSGHQFPNYSSELNVNALLLGDSALYLCASSLPGRIYNEQFFGPGTRLTVL.

V usage is TRBV4-1 and J usage is TRBJ1-1; perhaps TRBD1 as D (6 bases). Trimming took 7 bases from V and 5 from J, leaving 23 bases between them. CDR1 is MGHRA and CDR2 is YSYEKL in the germline V gene. The CDR3 consists of 16 residues. The CDR3: CASTKTPGQIATEAFF. Written as DNA, the CDR3 is TGCGCCAGCACAAAAACCCCGGGACAAATCGCGACTGAAGCTTTCTTT.

CDR3 residues: CASSQPPTGEKAGELFF. CDR3 DNA: TGTGCCAGCAGTCAACCCCCGACAGGGGAAAAGGCCGGGGAGCTGTTTTTT. This chain connects TRBV28 to TRBJ2-2, with TRBD1 identical over 8 bases. V shed 5 bases, J shed 6 bases, and the junction held 14 bases outside the gene matches. Germline V gene sequence: CDR1 MDHEN, CDR2 SYDVKM. The CDR3 has 17 residues.

J is TRBJ1-5 and V is TRBV5-1, with 7 bases lining up with TRBD1. The trim removed 4 bases at V and 1 base at J, leaving 5 bases unmatched. Looked up from germline, CDR1 is SGHRS and CDR2 is YFSETQ. The CDR3 extends over 15 amino acids. The CDR3 spells CASSRYRGSNQPQHF. CDR3 DNA: TGCGCCAGCAGCCGTTACAGGGGAAGCAATCAGCCCCAGCATTTT.